Below, 26 T cell receptor beta chains from the same sample are listed, as sequenced in a study of T cells in Graves' hyperthyroidism and ophthalmopathy. TCR beta CDR3 region amplification was performed from RNA transcripts. First-round RT-PCR of the TCR CDR3 relied on the HTBI primer set. Via MiXCR, TCRdb re-called the multiplex PCR reads, giving one row per CDR3 protein. The sample yields about 200,000 distinct CDR3 sequences, around 20% seen once. The sample taken for sequencing was blood. The receptor set was obtained from a man aged 40-49 years with Graves' hyperthyroidism.

This clonotype has ten or more counts. This rearrangement joins TRBV7-6 to TRBJ2-5; D remains ambiguous. Looked up from germline, CDR1 is SGHVS and CDR2 is FNYEAQ. The V gene lost 4 bases and the J gene lost 1 base, with 7 bases spanning the gap. This CDR3 region has 13 residues. For the CDR3, the DNA is TGTGCCAGCAGCTCCGTCATCCAAGAGACCCAGTACTTC. This sequence encodes CASSSVIQETQYF.

This clonotype is a singleton in its sample. V and J are TRBV5-1 and TRBJ2-7, with TRBD1 matching 10 bases. CDR3 length equals 15 residues. With 2 bases clipped from V and 5 bases from J, the junction kept 7 bases outside the gene matches. Germline assignment: CDR1 SGHRS and CDR2 YFSETQ. CDR3 nucleotide sequence: TGCGCCAGCAGCTTCCCGGACAGGGGGGTCAACGAGCAGTACTTC. Translating gives CASSFPDRGVNEQYF.

This clonotype came up many times. V is TRBV5-5 and J is TRBJ2-7; D is ambiguous. The V end was cut by 2 bases, the J end by 7 bases, with 10 bases between. CDR1 SGHKS and CDR2 YYEKEE come from the germline V gene (reference sequence). The CDR3 length is 12 residues. CDR3 residues: CASSFTAREQYF. The DNA for the CDR3 is TGTGCCAGCAGCTTTACGGCTCGGGAGCAGTACTTC.

The chain has TRBV5-4 and TRBJ1-1; D possibly corresponds to TRBD1 (5 bases). This CDR3 comprises 16 residues. Trimming took 2 bases from V and 4 from J, leaving 18 bases between them. Germline V gene lookup returns CDR1 SGHNT and CDR2 YYREEE (reference sequence). The CDR3 coding sequence is TGTGCCAGCAGCTTTGGAGGGACGGGGGGGTCCACTGAAGCTTTCTTT. Encoded protein: CASSFGGTGGSTEAFF.

This chain uses TRBV20-1 with TRBJ2-1; 7 bases fit TRBD1. The CDR3 loop spans 13 amino acids. CDR1 is DFQATT, CDR2 SNEGSKA, per germline (reference sequence). The trim removed 6 bases at V and 7 bases at J, leaving 9 bases unmatched. CDR3 nucleotides: TGCAGTGCACCCGGGACAGAACGAAATGAGCAGTTCTTC. As protein: CSAPGTERNEQFF.

At least ten counts were recorded for this clonotype. The V gene is TRBV6-5, the J gene TRBJ1-1, with D unclear. The length of the CDR3 is 16 residues. V was trimmed by 0 bases and J by 5 bases, leaving 16 bases between them. Germline V CDR1 and CDR2: MNHEY, SVGAGI. The CDR3 coding sequence is TGTGCCAGCAGTTACTCAGACACTAGGAGCGGGACTGAAGCTTTCTTT. Its protein product is CASSYSDTRSGTEAFF.

For this clonotype: Germline and junction disagree at one end, which may indicate a read error. The chain carries TRBV5-1 and TRBJ2-3; no reliable D call. There are 11 residues in the CDR3. Germline CDR1 is SGHRS and CDR2 is YFSETQ. The CDR3 protein is CASSVDDTQYF. In nucleotides, the CDR3 is TGTGCCAGCAGCGTAGATGATACGCAGTATTTT.

This clonotype was counted ten times or more. V usage is TRBV3-1 and J usage is TRBJ2-3; TRBD2 matches 8 bases. Germline V gene data show CDR1 as LGHDT and CDR2 as YNNKEL (reference sequence). The V gene end was trimmed by 6 bases and the J gene end by 5 bases; junction bases not matched to a gene: 7. The CDR3 has 14 amino acids. CDR3 in DNA: TGTGCCAGCAGTCTCGGACTAGCTAGAGATACGCAGTATTTT. It encodes CASSLGLARDTQYF.

In its sample, this clonotype was seen many times. This sequence joins TRBV5-1 and TRBJ1-4, with D perhaps matching TRBD1 (6 bases). The CDR3 totals 14 residues. Germline V lookup: CDR1 SGHRS, CDR2 YFSETQ. V lost 4 bases, J lost 5 bases, and 12 bases lay in between. CDR3 residues: CASSKDSTNEKLFF. In DNA form, the CDR3 reads TGCGCCAGCAGCAAGGACAGTACAAATGAAAAACTGTTTTTT.

The sample holds a few counts of this clonotype. This chain links TRBV18 with TRBJ1-6; 11 bases are shared with TRBD1. Germline assignment: CDR1 KGHSH and CDR2 LQKENI. Unmatched junction bases numbered 12, after V lost 1 base and J lost 10 bases. CDR3 size: 18 residues. Here the CDR3 DNA reads TGTGCCAGCTCACCACTGGTCGCGGGACAGGGGGTTCGGTCACCCCTCCACTTT. It yields the protein CASSPLVAGQGVRSPLHF. Complete variable domain (other parts from reference TRBV18 and TRBJ1-6): NAGVMQNPRHLVRRRGQEARLRCSPMKGHSHVYWYRQLPEEGLKFMVYLQKENIIDESGMPKERFSAEFPKEGPSILRIQQVVRGDSAAYFCASSPLVAGQGVRSPLHFGNGTRLTVT.

This clonotype has ten or more counts. This chain links TRBV9 with TRBJ1-1, with D maybe TRBD1 (5 bases). Trimming pared 1 base from V and 3 bases from J, leaving 13 bases between. There are 15 residues in the CDR3. The germline V gene has CDR1 SGDLS and CDR2 YYNGEE. The DNA of the CDR3 is TGTGCCAGCAGCGTATATCCAGGGAGGGACACTGAAGCTTTCTTT. Translated: CASSVYPGRDTEAFF.

This clonotype was picked up many times. The V call is TRBV11-2, the J call TRBJ2-2, with D unresolved. Germline CDR1 SGHAT, CDR2 FQNNGV. Trimming removed 3 bases at V and 4 bases at J, with 9 bases between. This CDR3 region has 14 residues. The CDR3: CASSFVTVTGELFF. The CDR3 nucleotides are TGTGCCAGCAGCTTCGTCACAGTCACCGGGGAGCTGTTTTTT.

This clonotype was counted only a few times. This chain connects TRBV14 to TRBJ2-7; 9 nucleotides agree with TRBD1. This CDR3 spans 16 amino acids. The V and J ends lost 1 base and 0 bases, in that order; junction bases with no gene match: 4. The germline V gene has CDR1 SGHDN and CDR2 FVKESK. DNA of the CDR3: TGTGCCAGCAGCCAAGTCCCGGACAGGGGCTCCTACGAGCAGTACTTC. Translating gives CASSQVPDRGSYEQYF.

This clonotype has ten or more counts. This chain connects TRBV9 to TRBJ2-5, with D perhaps TRBD1 (5 bases). The CDR3 loop spans 15 amino acids. CDR1 and CDR2 from the germline V gene are SGDLS and YYNGEE. V lost 0 bases and J lost 5, with 14 bases in between. The DNA of the CDR3 is TGTGCCAGCAGCGTAGGGCAGGGTGAGTGGGAGACCCAGTACTTC. Amino acids: CASSVGQGEWETQYF.

This clonotype was found many times. The CDR3 loop reads CATSDFEGAEQYF. DNA for the CDR3: TGTGCCACCAGTGATTTTGAGGGGGCCGAGCAGTACTTC. The chain employs TRBV24-1 and TRBJ2-7, with TRBD1 matching over 7 bases. Germline V gene data show CDR1 as KGHDR and CDR2 as SFDVKD. Trimming cost V 1 base and J 6 bases; bases outside gene matches: 2. The CDR3 consists of 13 residues.

The table lists this clonotype with a few counts. V gene TRBV20-1 combines with J gene TRBJ1-2; 9 nucleotides line up with TRBD1. The germline V gene encodes CDR1 DFQATT and CDR2 SNEGSKA (reference sequence). V gave up 3 bases and J gave up 3 bases; unmatched junction bases: 2. The CDR3 is made up of 13 amino acids. The CDR3 DNA is TGCAGTGCTAGTCGGACAGGGGACTATGGCTACACCTTC. This gives the protein CSASRTGDYGYTF.

Ten or more counts support this clonotype. V is TRBV2 and J is TRBJ1-4; D gene ambiguous. Trimming took off 6 bases at V and 6 bases at J, with 8 bases between the two ends. The CDR3 loop spans 12 amino acids. Germline V gene data show CDR1 as SNHLY and CDR2 as FYNNEI. The CDR3, as DNA: TGTGCCAGCAGGAGGGTGGATGAAAAACTGTTTTTT. It specifies CASRRVDEKLFF.

In its sample, this clonotype was seen many times. This chain connects TRBV5-5 to TRBJ2-5; the D is unclear. V was clipped by 1 base and J by 0 bases, with 4 bases between them. CDR3 length: 13 amino acids. The germline V gene has CDR1 SGHKS and CDR2 YYEKEE (reference sequence). CDR3 loop: CASSLWDQETQYF. CDR3 DNA sequence: TGTGCCAGCAGCTTGTGGGACCAAGAGACCCAGTACTTC.

This sequence joins TRBV6-2 or TRBV6-3 and TRBJ2-3, with D unclear. Trimming removed 7 bases at V and 4 bases at J, with 9 bases between. The CDR3 loop spans 12 amino acids. Germline loops: CDR1 MNHEY, CDR2 SVGEGT. CDR3 nucleotides: TGTGCCAGCATGGAATCGGCAGATACGCAGTATTTT. Protein sequence: CASMESADTQYF.

The J gene is TRBJ1-1, the V gene TRBV4-1; tentative D call: TRBD1 (5 bases). The CDR3 is 12 residues long. V was cut by 5 bases and J by 8 bases, with 12 bases left in between. Per germline, CDR1 MGHRA and CDR2 YSYEKL. CDR3 sequence (DNA): TGCGCCAGCAGCATGGCGGGGACCGAAGCTTTCTTT. Its translation: CASSMAGTEAFF.

At least ten counts were recorded for this clonotype. This chain connects TRBV4-2 to TRBJ2-1; 9 positions match TRBD1. The length of the CDR3 is 15 residues. Germline CDR1 and CDR2: LGHNA and YNFKEQ. With 1 base clipped from V and 4 bases from J, the junction kept 2 bases outside the gene matches. The DNA for the CDR3 is TGTGCCAGCAGCCAAGTAGGGACAGGGTACAATGAGCAGTTCTTC. Residues: CASSQVGTGYNEQFF.

The sample holds many counts of this clonotype. The V call is TRBV12-3 or TRBV12-4, the J call TRBJ2-1; D may be TRBD1 (5 bases). The CDR3 spans 14 residues. Trimming removed 6 bases at V and 1 base at J, with 10 bases between. The CDR3, as DNA: TGTGCCAGCAGGGCAAGGGGTTCCTACAATGAGCAGTTCTTC. This codes for CASRARGSYNEQFF.

The chain is built from TRBV19 and TRBJ2-3, with TRBD2 identical over 7 bases. CDR1 is LNHDA and CDR2 is SQIVND in the germline V gene (reference sequence). After removal of 3 bases from V and 0 bases from J, the junction contained 6 bases not matched to a gene. The CDR3 totals 16 residues. CDR3 sequence: CASSIGGGPSTDTQYF. For the CDR3, the DNA is TGTGCCAGTAGTATTGGGGGGGGTCCTAGCACAGATACGCAGTATTTT.

Many counts were recorded for this clonotype. This rearrangement joins TRBV2 to TRBJ2-1; 13 nucleotides agree with TRBD2. Germline V gene sequence: CDR1 SNHLY, CDR2 FYNNEI. The CDR3 is 16 amino acids. After removal of 6 bases from V and 4 bases from J, the junction contained 6 bases not matched to a gene. Written as DNA, the CDR3 is TGTGCCAGCAGACCCGGACTAGCGGGAGTGTACAATGAGCAGTTCTTC. As protein: CASRPGLAGVYNEQFF.

The sample holds many counts of this clonotype. The chain combines TRBV15 with TRBJ1-1; the D is unclear. Trimming pared 0 bases from V and 5 bases from J, leaving 10 bases between. CDR1 and CDR2 (germline): LNHNV, YYDKDF (reference sequence). CDR3 length: 14 amino acids. The chain's CDR3 is CATSRDTGRTEAFF. The CDR3, as DNA: TGTGCCACCAGCAGAGATACGGGGAGGACTGAAGCTTTCTTT.

This clonotype was detected many times. This rearrangement joins TRBV7-8 to TRBJ1-6; D is ambiguous. Germline V gene sequence: CDR1 SGHVS, CDR2 FQNEAQ. The CDR3 runs 12 residues. The V gene lost 3 bases and the J gene lost 6 bases, with 3 bases spanning the gap. The CDR3 region has the DNA TGTGCCAGCAGCTTCCTTAATTCACCCCTCCACTTT. Residues: CASSFLNSPLHF.